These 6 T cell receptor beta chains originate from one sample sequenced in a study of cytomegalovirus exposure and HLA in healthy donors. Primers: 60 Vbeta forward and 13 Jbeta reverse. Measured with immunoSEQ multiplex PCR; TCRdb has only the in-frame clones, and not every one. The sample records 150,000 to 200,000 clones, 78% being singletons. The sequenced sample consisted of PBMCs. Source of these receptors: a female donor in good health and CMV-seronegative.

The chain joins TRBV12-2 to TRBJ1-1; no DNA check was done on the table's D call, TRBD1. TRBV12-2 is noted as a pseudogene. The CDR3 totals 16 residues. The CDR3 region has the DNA TGTGCAAGTCGCCTGACAGTGGACAGGGGTAAGCCTGAAGCTTTCTTT. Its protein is CASRLTVDRGKPEAFF.

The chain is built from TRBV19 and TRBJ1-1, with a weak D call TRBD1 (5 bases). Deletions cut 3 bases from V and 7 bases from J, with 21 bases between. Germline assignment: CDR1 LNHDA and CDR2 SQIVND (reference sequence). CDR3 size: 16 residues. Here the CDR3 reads CASSIWGDGRRGEAFF. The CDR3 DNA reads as TGTGCCAGTAGTATTTGGGGGGATGGTCGGCGGGGTGAAGCTTTCTTT. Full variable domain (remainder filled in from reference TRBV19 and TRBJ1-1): DGGITQSPKYLFRKEGQNVTLSCEQNLNHDAMYWYRQDPGQGLRLIYYSQIVNDFQKGDIAEGYSVSREKKESFPLTVTSAQKNPTAFYLCASSIWGDGRRGEAFFGQGTRLTVV.

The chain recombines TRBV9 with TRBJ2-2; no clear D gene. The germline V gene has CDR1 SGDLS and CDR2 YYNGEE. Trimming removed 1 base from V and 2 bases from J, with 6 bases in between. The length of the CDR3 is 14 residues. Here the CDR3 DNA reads TGTGCCAGCAGCGTATCTAGAAACACCGGGGAGCTGTTTTTT. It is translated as CASSVSRNTGELFF.

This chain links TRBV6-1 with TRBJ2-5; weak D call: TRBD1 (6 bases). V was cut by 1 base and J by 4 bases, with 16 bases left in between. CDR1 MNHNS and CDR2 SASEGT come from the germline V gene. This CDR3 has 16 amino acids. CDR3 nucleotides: TGTGCCAGCAGTGAAGAAAGTACAGTGGGGGCAGAGACCCAGTACTTC. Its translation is CASSEESTVGAETQYF.

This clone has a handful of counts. The CDR3 DNA follows: TGTGCCAGCAGCCCCCCGATTGGAGCGGGGGCTGCAGATACGCAGTATTTT. Its protein is CASSPPIGAGAADTQYF. The rearrangement links TRBV14 to TRBJ2-3; TRBD2 matches at 8 bases. V shed 4 bases and J 4 bases; nucleotides not matched to a gene: 13. The germline V gene encodes CDR1 SGHDN and CDR2 FVKESK. The CDR3 has 17 residues.

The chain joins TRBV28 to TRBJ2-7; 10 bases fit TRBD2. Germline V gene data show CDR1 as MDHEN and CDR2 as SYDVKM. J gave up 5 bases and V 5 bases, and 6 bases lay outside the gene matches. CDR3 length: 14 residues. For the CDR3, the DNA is TGTGCCAGCAGTCGAGCGGGAGGGCCCGACGAGCAGTACTTC. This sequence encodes CASSRAGGPDEQYF.